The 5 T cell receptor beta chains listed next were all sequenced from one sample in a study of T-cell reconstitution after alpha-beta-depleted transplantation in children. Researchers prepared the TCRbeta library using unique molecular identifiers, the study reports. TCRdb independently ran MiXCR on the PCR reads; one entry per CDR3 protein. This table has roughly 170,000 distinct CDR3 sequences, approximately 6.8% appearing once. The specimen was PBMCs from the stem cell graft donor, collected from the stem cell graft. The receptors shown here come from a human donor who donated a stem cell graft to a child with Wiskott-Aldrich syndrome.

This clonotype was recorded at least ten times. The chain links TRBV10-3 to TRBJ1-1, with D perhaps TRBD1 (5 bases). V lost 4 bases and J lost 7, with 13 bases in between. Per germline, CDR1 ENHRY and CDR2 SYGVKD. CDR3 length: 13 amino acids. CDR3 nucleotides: TGTGCCATCAGTGGTGGGGGTGACCATGAAGCTTTCTTT. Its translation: CAISGGGDHEAFF.

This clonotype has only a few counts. The CDR3, as DNA: TGTGCCAGCAGTCAGGCCAAAGCTTTCTTT. It specifies CASSQAKAFF. The chain recombines TRBV28 with TRBJ1-1; D ambiguous. V was cut by 5 bases and J by 9 bases, with 7 bases left in between. CDR1 is MDHEN and CDR2 is SYDVKM in the germline V gene. The CDR3 has 10 amino acids.

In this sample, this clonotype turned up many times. The CDR3, as DNA: TGTGCCAGCAGCTTGGTCGGCAGCACGAACACTGAAGCTTTCTTT. This codes for CASSLVGSTNTEAFF. V gene TRBV5-5 combines with J gene TRBJ1-1; D unresolved. The CDR3 spans 15 residues. The ends were cut back, 0 bases at V and 1 base at J, with 10 bases in the middle. The germline V gene encodes CDR1 SGHKS and CDR2 YYEKEE (reference sequence).

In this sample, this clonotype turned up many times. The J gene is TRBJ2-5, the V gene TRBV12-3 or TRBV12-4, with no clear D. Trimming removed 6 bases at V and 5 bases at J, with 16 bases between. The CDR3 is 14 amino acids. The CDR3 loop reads CASSNSQTYETQYF. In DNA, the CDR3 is TGTGCCAGCAGCAATTCGCAGACCTACGAGACCCAGTACTTC.

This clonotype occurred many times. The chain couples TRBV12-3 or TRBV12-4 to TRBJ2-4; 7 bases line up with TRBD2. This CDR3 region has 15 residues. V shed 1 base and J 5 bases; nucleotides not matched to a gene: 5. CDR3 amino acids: CASSLGGLAENIQYF. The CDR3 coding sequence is TGTGCCAGCAGTTTAGGAGGGCTAGCGGAAAACATTCAGTACTTC.